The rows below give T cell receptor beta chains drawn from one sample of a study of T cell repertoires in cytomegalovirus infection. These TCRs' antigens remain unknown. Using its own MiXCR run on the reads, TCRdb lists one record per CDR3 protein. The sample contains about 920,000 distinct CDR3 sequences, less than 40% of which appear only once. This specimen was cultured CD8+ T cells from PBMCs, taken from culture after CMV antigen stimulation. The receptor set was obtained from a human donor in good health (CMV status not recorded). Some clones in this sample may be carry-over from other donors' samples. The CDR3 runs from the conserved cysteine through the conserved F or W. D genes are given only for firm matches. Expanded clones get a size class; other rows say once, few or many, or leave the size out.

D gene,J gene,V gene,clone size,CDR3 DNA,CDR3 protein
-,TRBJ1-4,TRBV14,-,TGTGCCAGCAGCCGGAGAGGGGCGCAGGCTAATGAAAAACTGTTTTTT,CASSRRGAQANEKLFF
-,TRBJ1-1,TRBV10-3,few,TGTGCCATCAGTGGGGCGGGGGTCGGTTCACTGGGAGCTTTCTTT,CAISGAGVGSLGAFF
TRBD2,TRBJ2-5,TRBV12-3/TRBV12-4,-,TGTGCCAGCAGTGACAACCTGGGACTAGCGGGGAGAGAGACCCAGTACTTC,CASSDNLGLAGRETQYF
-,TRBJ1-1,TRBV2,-,TGTGCCAGCAGTGTTTTGGGCAAAAGAGCTGAAGCTTTCTTT,CASSVLGKRAEAFF
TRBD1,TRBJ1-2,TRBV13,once,TGTGCCAGCAGCTTGGACAGGGAGCAGTCCTATGGCTACACCTTC,CASSLDREQSYGYTF
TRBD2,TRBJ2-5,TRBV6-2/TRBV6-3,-,TGTGCCAGCAGTGCGGGGGGGCCCCCCTGGGAGACCCAGTACTTC,CASSAGGPPWETQYF
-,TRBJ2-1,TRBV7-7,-,TGTGCTAGCAGCTGGAAGCAAGACAATGAGCAGTTCTTC,CASSWKQDNEQFF
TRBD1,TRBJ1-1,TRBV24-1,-,TGTGCCACCAGTGATTCCACAGGGGCGCGGGACACTGAAGCTTTCTTT,CATSDSTGARDTEAFF
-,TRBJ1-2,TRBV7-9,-,TGTGCCAGCAGCTTAGCGAGAGAACGGTATGGCTACACCTTC,CASSLARERYGYTF
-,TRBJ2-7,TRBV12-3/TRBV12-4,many,TGTGCCAGCAGTTTAGGGACCTACGAGCAGTACTTC,CASSLGTYEQYF
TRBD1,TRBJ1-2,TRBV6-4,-,TGTGCCAGCAGCCCCGGGACAGGGGGACGGTATGGCTACACCTTC,CASSPGTGGRYGYTF
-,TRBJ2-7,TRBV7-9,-,TGTGCCAGCAGCTTAGATCGGGGTCCCCCCACCTACGAGCAGTACTTC,CASSLDRGPPTYEQYF
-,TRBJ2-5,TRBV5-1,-,TGCGCCAGCAGCTTCCCATGGGGGCTTGGGGAACAAGAGACCCAGTACTTC,CASSFPWGLGEQETQYF
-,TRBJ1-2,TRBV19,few,TGTGCCAGTAATCCCGGGAACTTACCTACTAACTATGGCTACACCTTC,CASNPGNLPTNYGYTF
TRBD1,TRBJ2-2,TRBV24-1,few,TGTGCCACCAGTGATCGACAGGGAACGAACACCGGGGAGCTGTTTTTT,CATSDRQGTNTGELFF
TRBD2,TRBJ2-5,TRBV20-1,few,TGCAGACCTAGCGGGGGGGCAGGGGAGACCCAGTACTTC,CRPSGGAGETQYF
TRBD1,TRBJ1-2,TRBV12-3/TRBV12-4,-,TGTGCCAGCAGTTTCAGGGGGACCTATGGCTACACCTTC,CASSFRGTYGYTF
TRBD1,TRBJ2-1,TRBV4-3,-,TGCGCCAGCAGCCACGGGACAGGGGCTCACAATGAGCAGTTCTTC,CASSHGTGAHNEQFF
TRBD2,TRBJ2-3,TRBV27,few,TGTGCCAGCAGTTTAGGGCTAGCGGGGCCCCCTAGCACAGATACGCAGTATTTT,CASSLGLAGPPSTDTQYF
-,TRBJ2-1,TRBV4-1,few,TGCGCCAGCAGCCAAGATCTTCCACAGGGTAATGAGCAGTTCTTC,CASSQDLPQGNEQFF
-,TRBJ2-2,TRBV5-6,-,TGTGCCAGCAGCTTCGAGGGGTCGAACACCGGAGAGCTGTTTTTT,CASSFEGSNTGELFF
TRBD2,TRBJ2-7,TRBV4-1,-,TGTGCCAGCAGCCAAGACGATGGGGGGGACTACGAGCAGTACTTC,CASSQDDGGDYEQYF
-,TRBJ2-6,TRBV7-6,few,TGTGCCAGCAGCTTAGACCGGGGGAGTTGGGGGGCCAACGTCCTGACTTTC,CASSLDRGSWGANVLTF